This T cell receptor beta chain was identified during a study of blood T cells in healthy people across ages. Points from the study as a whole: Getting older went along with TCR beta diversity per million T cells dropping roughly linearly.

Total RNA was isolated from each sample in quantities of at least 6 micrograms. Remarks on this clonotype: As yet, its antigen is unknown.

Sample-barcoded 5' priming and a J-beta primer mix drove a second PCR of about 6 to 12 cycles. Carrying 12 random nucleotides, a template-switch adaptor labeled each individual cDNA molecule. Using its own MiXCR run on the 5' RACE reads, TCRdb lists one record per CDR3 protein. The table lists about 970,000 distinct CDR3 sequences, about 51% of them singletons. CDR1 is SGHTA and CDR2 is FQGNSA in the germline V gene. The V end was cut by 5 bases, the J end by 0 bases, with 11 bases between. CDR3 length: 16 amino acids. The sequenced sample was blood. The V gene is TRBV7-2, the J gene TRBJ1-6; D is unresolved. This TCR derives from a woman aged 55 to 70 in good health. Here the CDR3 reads CASSPRVSSYNSPLHF. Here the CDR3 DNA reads TGTGCCAGCAGCCCCCGAGTTAGCTCCTATAATTCACCCCTCCACTTT.